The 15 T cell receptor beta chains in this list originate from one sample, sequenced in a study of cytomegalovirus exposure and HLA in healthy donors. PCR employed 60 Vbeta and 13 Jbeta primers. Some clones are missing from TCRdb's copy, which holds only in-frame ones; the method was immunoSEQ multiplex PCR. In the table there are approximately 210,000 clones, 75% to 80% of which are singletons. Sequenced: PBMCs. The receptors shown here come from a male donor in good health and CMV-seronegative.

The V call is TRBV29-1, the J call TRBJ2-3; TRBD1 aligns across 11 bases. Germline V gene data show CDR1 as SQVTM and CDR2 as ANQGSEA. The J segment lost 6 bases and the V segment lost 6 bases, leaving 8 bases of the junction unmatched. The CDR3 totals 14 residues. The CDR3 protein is CSVSDRGRADTQYF. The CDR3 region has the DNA TGCAGCGTCTCGGACAGGGGGCGGGCGGATACGCAGTATTTT.

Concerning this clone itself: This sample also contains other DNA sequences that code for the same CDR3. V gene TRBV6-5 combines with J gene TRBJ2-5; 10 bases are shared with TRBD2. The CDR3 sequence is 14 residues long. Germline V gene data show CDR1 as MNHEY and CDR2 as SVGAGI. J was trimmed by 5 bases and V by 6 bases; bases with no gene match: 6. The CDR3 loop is CASRIGLAVETQYF. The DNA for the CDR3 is TGTGCCAGCAGGATCGGACTAGCGGTGGAGACCCAGTACTTC.

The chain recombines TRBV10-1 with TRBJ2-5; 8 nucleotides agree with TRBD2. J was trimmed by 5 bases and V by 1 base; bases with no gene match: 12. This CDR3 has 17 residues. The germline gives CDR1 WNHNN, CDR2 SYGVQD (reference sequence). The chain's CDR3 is CASSECLAGSVGETQYF. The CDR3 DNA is TGCGCCAGCAGTGAGTGTCTAGCGGGCAGCGTTGGGGAGACCCAGTACTTC.

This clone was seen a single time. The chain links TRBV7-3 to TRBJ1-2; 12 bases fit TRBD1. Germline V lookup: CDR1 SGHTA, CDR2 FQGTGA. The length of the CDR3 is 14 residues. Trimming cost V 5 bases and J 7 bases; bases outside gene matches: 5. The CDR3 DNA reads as TGTGCCAGCAGCCCGGGACAGGGGGCAGGTGGCTACACCTTC. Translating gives CASSPGQGAGGYTF.

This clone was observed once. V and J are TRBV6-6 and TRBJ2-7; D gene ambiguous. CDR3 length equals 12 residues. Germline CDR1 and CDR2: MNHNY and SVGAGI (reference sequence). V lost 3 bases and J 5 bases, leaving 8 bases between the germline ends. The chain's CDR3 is CASSYYTDEQYF. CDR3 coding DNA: TGTGCCAGCAGTTATTACACCGACGAGCAGTACTTC.

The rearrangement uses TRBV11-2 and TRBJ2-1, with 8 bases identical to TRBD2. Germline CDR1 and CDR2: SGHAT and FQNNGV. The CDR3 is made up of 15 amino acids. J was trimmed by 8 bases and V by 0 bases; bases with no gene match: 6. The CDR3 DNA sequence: TGTGCCAGCAGCTTAGACGGACTAGCTACCGATGAGCAGTTCTTC. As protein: CASSLDGLATDEQFF.

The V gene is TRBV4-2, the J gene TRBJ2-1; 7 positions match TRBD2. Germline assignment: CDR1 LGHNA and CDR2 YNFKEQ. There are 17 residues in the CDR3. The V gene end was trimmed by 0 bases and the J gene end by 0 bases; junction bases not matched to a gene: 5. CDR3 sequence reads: CASSQDHGGSSYNEQFF. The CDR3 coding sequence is TGTGCCAGCAGCCAAGATCATGGCGGGAGCTCCTACAATGAGCAGTTCTTC.

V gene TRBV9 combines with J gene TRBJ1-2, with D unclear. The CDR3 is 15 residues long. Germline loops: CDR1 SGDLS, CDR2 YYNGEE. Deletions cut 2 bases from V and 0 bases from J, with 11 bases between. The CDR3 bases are TGTGCCAGCAGCGTCTACGGTTTTTCTAACTATGGCTACACCTTC. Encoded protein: CASSVYGFSNYGYTF.

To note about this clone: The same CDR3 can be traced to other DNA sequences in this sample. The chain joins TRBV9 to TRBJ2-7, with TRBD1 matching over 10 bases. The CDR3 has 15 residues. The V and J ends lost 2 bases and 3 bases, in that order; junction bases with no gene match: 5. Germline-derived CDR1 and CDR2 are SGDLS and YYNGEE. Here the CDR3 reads CASSVAGTGDYEQYF. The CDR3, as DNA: TGTGCCAGCAGCGTCGCAGGGACAGGGGACTACGAGCAGTACTTC.

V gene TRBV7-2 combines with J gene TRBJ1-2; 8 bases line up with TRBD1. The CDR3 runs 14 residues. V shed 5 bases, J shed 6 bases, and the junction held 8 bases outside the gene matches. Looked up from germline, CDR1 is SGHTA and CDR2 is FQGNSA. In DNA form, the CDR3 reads TGTGCCAGCAGCCCAGACAGGGGAGGACATGGCTACACCTTC. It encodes CASSPDRGGHGYTF.

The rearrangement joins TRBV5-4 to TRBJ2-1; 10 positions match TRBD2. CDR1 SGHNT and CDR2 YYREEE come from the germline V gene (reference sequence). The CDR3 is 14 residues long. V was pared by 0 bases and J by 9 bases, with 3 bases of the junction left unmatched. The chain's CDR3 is CASSLGLAGVEQFF. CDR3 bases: TGTGCCAGCAGCTTGGGGCTAGCGGGAGTTGAGCAGTTCTTC.

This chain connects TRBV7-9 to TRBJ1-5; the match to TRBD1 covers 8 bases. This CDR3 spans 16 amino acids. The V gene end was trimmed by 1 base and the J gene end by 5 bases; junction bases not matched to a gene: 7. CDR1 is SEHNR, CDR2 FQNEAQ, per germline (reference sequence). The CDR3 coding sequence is TGTGCCAGCAGCTTAGATGGAGGACAGGGTGATCAGCCCCAGCATTTT. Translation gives CASSLDGGQGDQPQHF.

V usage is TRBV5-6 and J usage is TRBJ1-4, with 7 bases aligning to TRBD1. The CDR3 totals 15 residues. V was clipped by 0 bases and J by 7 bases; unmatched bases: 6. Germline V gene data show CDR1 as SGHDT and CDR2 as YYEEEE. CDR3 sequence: CASSLVAGGSEKLFF. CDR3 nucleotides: TGTGCCAGCAGCTTGGTTGCAGGGGGTTCTGAAAAACTGTTTTTT.

The DNA of the CDR3 is TGTGCCAGCAGCCAGACAGGGTTAGAGACCCAGTACTTC. Translation gives CASSQTGLETQYF. The rearrangement joins TRBV5-6 to TRBJ2-5, with TRBD1 matching over 7 bases. The length of the CDR3 is 13 residues. Per germline, CDR1 SGHDT and CDR2 YYEEEE. After removal of 4 bases from V and 4 bases from J, the junction contained 4 bases not matched to a gene.

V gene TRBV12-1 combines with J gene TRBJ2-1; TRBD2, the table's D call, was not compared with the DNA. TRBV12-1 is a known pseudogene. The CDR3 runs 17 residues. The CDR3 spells CASSLCGGLAGGVEQFF. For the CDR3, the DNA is TGTGCCAGCAGCCTGTGCGGAGGACTAGCGGGAGGGGTTGAGCAGTTCTTC.